The 14 T cell receptor beta chains listed next were all sequenced from one sample in a study of T cells and Merkel cell carcinoma outcomes. Some clones are missing from TCRdb's copy, which holds only in-frame ones; the method was immunoSEQ multiplex PCR. This sample carries about 1,300 clones, around 93% of them seen once, and the ten largest clones take about 5%. Sample: tumor tissue from Merkel cell carcinoma. These receptor sequences come from a human donor with Merkel cell carcinoma.

Notes on this clone: One end of the junction is discordant with germline, which a read error may explain. The chain couples TRBV5-6 to TRBJ2-7, with 7 bases lining up with TRBD2. Germline CDR1 reads SGHDT; CDR2 reads YYEEEE. This CDR3 is 15 amino acids long. CDR3 residues: CTSSLRSGISYEQYF. The CDR3 nucleotides are TGTACCAGCAGCTTGAGGAGCGGGATCTCCTACGAGCAGTACTTC.

The V gene is TRBV18, the J gene TRBJ1-3; D is unclear. Between the trimmed V and J ends, which lost 2 bases and 3 bases, there was a span of 11 bases. Per germline, CDR1 KGHSH and CDR2 LQKENI. The CDR3 has 15 residues. The CDR3 DNA is TGTGCCAGCTCACCAGAGTCACACATTGGAAACACCATATATTTT. It translates to CASSPESHIGNTIYF.

The gene calls are TRBV2 and TRBJ2-3; D is unclear. The V end lost 5 bases, the J end lost 5 bases, and 11 bases lay between the germline ends. CDR3 length equals 13 residues. The germline CDR1 and CDR2 sequences are SNHLY and FYNNEI. CDR3 in DNA: TGTGCCAGCAGTCCCCCCGGCTTAGATACGCAGTATTTT. Translation gives CASSPPGLDTQYF. Supplemented by reference TRBV2 and TRBJ2-3, the full variable domain reads EPEVTQTPSHQVTQMGQEVILRCVPISNHLYFYWYRQILGQKVEFLVSFYNNEISEKSEIFDDQFSVERPDGSNFTLKIRSTKLEDSAMYFCASSPPGLDTQYFGPGTRLTVL.

The gene calls are TRBV7-8 and TRBJ2-7; either TRBD1 or TRBD2 may fit D (7 bases each). CDR1 SGHVS and CDR2 FQNEAQ come from the germline V gene. Trimming stripped 1 base from V and 1 base from J, with 11 bases between. There are 15 residues in the CDR3. This chain's CDR3 is CASSLGAGQSYEQYF. CDR3 nucleotide sequence: TGTGCCAGCAGCTTAGGAGCGGGACAGTCCTACGAGCAGTACTTC.

The CDR3 nucleotides read TGCAGCGTTGAAGATATGGCCAGTCAAGAGACCCAGTACTTC. This translates into CSVEDMASQETQYF. The chain couples TRBV29-1 to TRBJ2-5; D gene uncertain. Trimming left V 0 bases short and J 2 bases short, with 10 bases between. CDR1 and CDR2 from the germline V gene are SQVTM and ANQGSEA. The CDR3 totals 14 residues. The full variable domain, in which reference TRBV29-1 and TRBJ2-5 provide the parts outside the CDR3, is SAVISQKPSRDICQRGTSLTIQCQVDSQVTMMFWYRQQPGQSLTLIATANQGSEATYESGFVIDKFPISRPNLTFSTLTVSNMSPEDSSIYLCSVEDMASQETQYFGPGTRLLVL.

V usage is TRBV5-1 and J usage is TRBJ2-1, with 8 nucleotides matching TRBD2. This CDR3 is 16 amino acids long. In germline, CDR1 is SGHRS, CDR2 YFSETQ. V was pared by 2 bases and J by 5 bases, with 9 bases of the junction left unmatched. DNA of the CDR3: TGCGCCAGCAGCTTAACGGGAGGGCCTTACGACAATGAGCAGTTCTTC. As protein: CASSLTGGPYDNEQFF.

In its sample, this clone was seen once. The V call is TRBV7-9, the J call TRBJ2-5; 13 nucleotides line up with TRBD2. The trim removed 5 bases at V and 3 bases at J, leaving 6 bases unmatched. CDR3 length: 16 amino acids. The germline gives CDR1 SEHNR, CDR2 FQNEAQ (reference sequence). The CDR3 here is CASSRRTSGGEETQYF. In DNA, the CDR3 is TGTGCCAGCAGCCGTCGGACTAGCGGGGGAGAAGAGACCCAGTACTTC.

Written as DNA, the CDR3 is TGCGCCAGCAGCCAAGAGGGGGGCGGTCCGGGGGGCTACACCTTC. Translating it yields CASSQEGGGPGGYTF. The chain employs TRBV4-1 and TRBJ1-2; the D gene is possibly TRBD1 (6 bases). Germline CDR1 reads MGHRA; CDR2 reads YSYEKL. The CDR3 covers 15 residues. V lost 0 bases and J lost 8, with 16 bases in between.

This rearrangement joins TRBV5-1 to TRBJ2-3; 13 nucleotides line up with TRBD2. Looked up from germline, CDR1 is SGHRS and CDR2 is YFSETQ. The V and J ends lost 3 bases and 2 bases, in that order; junction bases with no gene match: 3. CDR3 size: 16 residues. CDR3 nucleotide sequence: TGCGCCAGCAGCTGGGGACTAGCGGGGATCACAGATACGCAGTATTTT. Amino acids: CASSWGLAGITDTQYF.

V gene TRBV19 combines with J gene TRBJ1-1, with 7 bases aligning to TRBD1. J gave up 4 bases and V 5 bases, and 10 bases lay outside the gene matches. The germline gives CDR1 LNHDA, CDR2 SQIVND (reference sequence). The CDR3 covers 15 residues. For the CDR3, the DNA is TGTGCCAGTAGTGTATCGACAGGGAAAGCCACTGAAGCTTTCTTT. Translation gives CASSVSTGKATEAFF.

The table lists this clone with a count of one. The gene calls are TRBV5-1 and TRBJ2-3; TRBD1 aligns across 11 bases. The V and J ends lost 4 bases and 0 bases, in that order; junction bases with no gene match: 7. This CDR3 spans 17 amino acids. Germline CDR1 reads SGHRS; CDR2 reads YFSETQ. In DNA, the CDR3 is TGCGCCAGCAGCCGGACAGGGGGCCTCCCTAGCACAGATACGCAGTATTTT. Translating it yields CASSRTGGLPSTDTQYF.

This chain connects TRBV4-1 to TRBJ1-1; D unclear. The CDR3 consists of 13 residues. Per germline, CDR1 MGHRA and CDR2 YSYEKL. Between the trimmed V and J ends, which lost 3 bases and 5 bases, there was a span of 10 bases. CDR3 in amino acids: CASSQARGTEAFF. In DNA form, the CDR3 reads TGCGCCAGCAGCCAGGCCCGGGGAACTGAAGCTTTCTTT.

The V gene is TRBV9, the J gene TRBJ1-5, with D perhaps matching TRBD1 (5 bases). The CDR3 sequence is 15 residues long. The germline V and J ends were trimmed by 5 bases and 1 base, with 13 bases remaining between them. From germline, CDR1 is SGDLS and CDR2 YYNGEE. The CDR3 region is CASSGGLGSNQPQHF. DNA of the CDR3: TGTGCCAGCAGTGGGGGACTCGGAAGCAATCAGCCCCAGCATTTT.

The V and J genes are TRBV5-1 and TRBJ2-2; TRBD1 aligns across 8 bases. V lost 2 bases, J lost 3 bases, and 3 bases stayed unmatched. CDR1 and CDR2 from the germline V gene are SGHRS and YFSETQ. The CDR3 length is 15 residues. The CDR3 sequence is CASSLDRGDTGELFF. In DNA form, the CDR3 reads TGCGCCAGCAGCTTAGACAGGGGCGACACCGGGGAGCTGTTTTTT.